Listed below are T cell receptor beta chains from one sample, sequenced in a study of beta chain features in type 1 diabetes. Profiled with immunoSEQ multiplex PCR; TCRdb holds only in-frame clones, not every one. The top ten hold about 0.02% of the sample, which has 350,000 to 400,000 clones, about 15% seen once. Material: naive CD4+ T cells from blood. The receptors come from a woman under 30 in good health. CDR3s include the opening cysteine and the closing phenylalanine or tryptophan.

cdr3_aa | v_call
CASSPIGQGNNEQFF | TRBV18
CAISGPGQVYGYTF | TRBV10-3
CAWSVRLAAYNEQFF | TRBV30
CASSERDRAGYTF | TRBV6-1
CASSLEPGLAGDEQFF | TRBV4-3
CASKASGHGQFF | TRBV28
CASSTTEGATEAFF | TRBV28
CASSLQGASNQPQHF | TRBV5-1
CASRLLAKAAIRNEQFF | TRBV7-2
CASSETSGRLYEQYF | TRBV19
CASSLAILPGKETQYF | TRBV7-8
CSVEKQGVLRGEQYF | TRBV29-1
CASSVEPAGGSTDTQYF | TRBV9
CASSLGGDYSYEQYF | TRBV5-6
CASSLGQGGYNEQFF | TRBV5-1
CAWSSGERKAFF | TRBV30
CASTEGGAYNEQFF | TRBV7-9
CSGKGLAVNYNEQFF | TRBV29-1
CSVATLVDRGRGEQFF | TRBV29-1
CASSVDGTGDYEQYF | TRBV9
CASSFRTGANVLTF | TRBV6-6
CASTPDRGNTEAFF | TRBV19
CASSEWAGSYTF | TRBV25-1
CASKGDSGELFF | TRBV4-2
CASSYSIGGSSYEQYF | TRBV6-5
CASSRDRGTDTQYF | TRBV2
CACSTGRTFGYTF | TRBV30
CAWSFYRENNEQFF | TRBV30
CASSLMGGNYNEQFF | TRBV7-3
CASSQAIQGNTEAFF | TRBV4-2
CASSQDRGFGYTF | TRBV4-2
CASTTGNQPQHF | TRBV21-1
CAASREADTQYF | TRBV7-9
CAWSVSVDRQSSYEQYF | TRBV30